These 10 T cell receptor beta chains were sequenced from one sample in a study of T cell responses to AZD1222 COVID-19 vaccine. Repertoires were generated with immunoSEQ multiplex PCR, while TCRdb's copy carries only in-frame clones and drops some. The sample lists 150,000 to 190,000 clones; 90% were seen once. This specimen was peripheral blood, taken on day 0 of AZD1222 vaccination. These receptors were obtained from an adult in good health.

The chain has TRBV29-1 and TRBJ2-1, with D possibly being TRBD2 (6 bases). Trimming took off 1 base at V and 7 bases at J, with 14 bases between the two ends. The CDR3 is 14 residues long. Looked up from germline, CDR1 is SQVTM and CDR2 is ANQGSEA. CDR3 amino acids: CSVEGGLAFNEQFF. DNA of the CDR3: TGCAGCGTTGAAGGAGGTCTAGCGTTTAATGAGCAGTTCTTC.

The chain is built from TRBV29-1 and TRBJ2-5; D might be TRBD2 (6 bases). CDR1 is SQVTM, CDR2 ANQGSEA, per germline. V shed 4 bases and J shed 5 bases, with 11 bases lying between them. The CDR3 has 12 amino acids. The CDR3 DNA follows: TGCAGCGTTGCATTTGGGGGGGAGACCCAGTACTTC. Its protein is CSVAFGGETQYF.

Only one count was recorded for this clone. The rearrangement uses TRBV27 and TRBJ1-1, with D unresolved. With 6 bases removed from V and 3 bases from J, the gap between germline ends came to 35 bases. Germline CDR1 is MNHEY and CDR2 is SMNVEV (reference sequence). The CDR3 extends over 21 amino acids. CDR3 in amino acids: CASRIRAVRSGLVLADTEAFF. Here the CDR3 DNA reads TGTGCCAGCAGAATAAGGGCGGTTCGGAGTGGACTAGTTCTTGCGGACACTGAAGCTTTCTTT.

The chain has TRBV6-2 or TRBV6-3 and TRBJ1-5, with D possibly matching TRBD1 (5 bases). Germline V gene sequence: CDR1 MNHEY, CDR2 SVGEGT. The length of the CDR3 is 21 residues. V lost 4 bases and J 0 bases, leaving 28 bases between the germline ends. DNA for the CDR3: TGTGCCAGCAGTTTCTATCTTAAGGCCACCTTGGGGGGGAGTAGCAATCAGCCCCAGCATTTT. This translates into CASSFYLKATLGGSSNQPQHF.

J is TRBJ1-1 and V is TRBV2; D is undetermined. CDR1 and CDR2 (germline): SNHLY, FYNNEI. The CDR3 extends over 15 amino acids. V lost 11 bases and J 4 bases, leaving 23 bases between the germline ends. The CDR3 loop is CAGVDGEVIPTEAFF. The CDR3 coding sequence is TGTGCCGGGGTTGACGGGGAGGTTATTCCCACTGAAGCTTTCTTT.

This sequence joins TRBV2 and TRBJ2-6, with TRBD1 as a possible D gene (6 bases). The V gene's germline CDR1 is SNHLY and CDR2 FYNNEI. Trimming took off 7 bases at V and 0 bases at J, with 10 bases between the two ends. CDR3 length: 15 amino acids. The CDR3, as DNA: TGTGCCAGCAATGGACAGAACTCTGGGGCCAACGTCCTGACTTTC. Residues: CASNGQNSGANVLTF.

This clone was recorded only once. The chain has TRBV19 and TRBJ1-5; 9 bases match TRBD1. The CDR3 spans 15 residues. Germline CDR1 reads LNHDA; CDR2 reads SQIVND (reference sequence). Trimming at V came to 6 bases and at J to 6 bases, leaving 9 bases not matched to a gene. Here the CDR3 DNA reads TGTGCCAGTAGCCTCGGACAGGGGATTAGTCAGCCCCAGCATTTT. This gives the protein CASSLGQGISQPQHF.

The rearrangement joins TRBV13 to TRBJ2-1; 12 bases fit TRBD2. The CDR3 spans 15 residues. V lost 3 bases to trimming and J lost 8 bases; unmatched junction nucleotides: 5. In germline, CDR1 is PRHDT, CDR2 FYEKMQ (reference sequence). DNA of the CDR3: TGTGCCAGCAGCTTTCTAGCGGGAGGGCCGGATGAGCAGTTCTTC. Translation: CASSFLAGGPDEQFF.

The V gene is TRBV28, the J gene TRBJ2-3, with 8 bases fitting TRBD2. Germline CDR1 and CDR2: MDHEN and SYDVKM. The CDR3 totals 15 residues. Trimming removed 3 bases from V and 6 bases from J; junction bases left unmatched: 8. The CDR3 coding sequence is TGTGCCAGCAGTTTGTCGGGACTAGTTTTTGATACGCAGTATTTT. Translating it yields CASSLSGLVFDTQYF.

The genes are TRBV21-1 and TRBJ2-7; TRBD1 reflects the table's D call only, with no check against the DNA. TRBV21-1 is an annotated pseudogene. This CDR3 has 16 residues. CDR3 sequence reads: CASRASGQQFSYEQYF. As DNA, the CDR3 is TGTGCCAGCAGGGCGTCGGGACAGCAATTCTCCTACGAGCAGTACTTC.